What follows are 10 T cell receptor beta chains derived from one specimen sequenced in a study of CD8 T cells in ankylosing spondylitis. TCRdb re-derived calls from the 5' RACE reads in MiXCR, one entry per CDR3 protein. Among hundreds of thousands of distinct CDR3 sequences, 8.6% were seen once, and the ten largest hold about 6.5%. Material for sequencing was blood, either unsorted or a sorted T cell fraction (not recorded which). These receptors were obtained from a male donor with ankylosing spondylitis or in good health (not recorded which).

This clonotype was seen many times. This chain uses TRBV29-1 with TRBJ1-3; D perhaps matches TRBD1 (6 bases). Germline V gene sequence: CDR1 SQVTM, CDR2 ANQGSEA. The CDR3 is made up of 16 amino acids. Trimming removed 0 bases at V and 4 bases at J, with 16 bases between. CDR3 bases: TGCAGCGTTGAAGATTCGGTTCCAGGGGCCGGAAACACCATATATTTT. Its protein is CSVEDSVPGAGNTIYF.

This clonotype occurred many times. V is TRBV29-1 and J is TRBJ1-1, with no clear D. The V end was cut by 3 bases, the J end by 4 bases, with 12 bases between. The CDR3 length is 13 residues. From germline, CDR1 is SQVTM and CDR2 ANQGSEA. In DNA, the CDR3 is TGCAGCGTTGAGATTGGGATCACCACTGAAGCTTTCTTT. It encodes CSVEIGITTEAFF.

This chain joins TRBV30 and TRBJ1-5; 10 nucleotides match TRBD1. CDR1 is GTSNPN and CDR2 is SVGIG in the germline V gene (reference sequence). V shed 5 bases and J 4 bases; nucleotides not matched to a gene: 2. The CDR3 consists of 13 residues. The CDR3 is CAWAGQGNQPQHF. The CDR3 DNA reads as TGTGCCTGGGCGGGACAGGGGAATCAGCCCCAGCATTTT.

This clonotype was detected ten times or more. The chain combines TRBV12-3 or TRBV12-4 with TRBJ2-3, with D uncertain. V was clipped by 0 bases and J by 2 bases, with 18 bases between them. The CDR3 is 18 amino acids. CDR3 region: CASSLAGRRITLTDTQYF. CDR3 DNA: TGTGCCAGCAGTTTAGCAGGGCGCCGGATAACTCTCACAGATACGCAGTATTTT.

A note on this clonotype: Given a much more abundant clone one base away, this may be a read error. V gene TRBV7-9 combines with J gene TRBJ2-2, with D tentatively TRBD2 (6 bases). The CDR3 has 13 amino acids. Per germline, CDR1 SEHNR and CDR2 FQNEAQ (reference sequence). The CDR3 DNA follows: TGTGCCATAGGAGGATCCACCGGCGGGGAGCTGGTTTTT. Translation gives CAIGGSTGGELVF.

This chain uses TRBV14 with TRBJ2-1; no definite D call. Trimming left V 4 bases short and J 0 bases short, with 25 bases between. Germline V gives CDR1 SGHDN, CDR2 FVKESK. There are 20 residues in the CDR3. The CDR3 DNA sequence: TGTGCCAGCAGCCCCAGCCCCCGCGGCGCAGCTGGGCCCTCCTACAATGAGCAGTTCTTC. It codes for CASSPSPRGAAGPSYNEQFF. Looking up the rest from reference TRBV14 and TRBJ2-1 gives the full variable domain: EAGVTQFPSHSVIEKGQTVTLRCDPISGHDNLYWYRRVMGKEIKFLLHFVKESKQDESGMPNNRFLAERTGGTYSTLKVQPAELEDSGVYFCASSPSPRGAAGPSYNEQFFGPGTRLTVL.

At least ten counts were recorded for this clonotype. This chain links TRBV29-1 with TRBJ2-2, with no clear D. This CDR3 has 15 amino acids. Trimming shortened V by 0 bases and J by 2 bases, and 10 bases separated the two germline ends. The germline gives CDR1 SQVTM, CDR2 ANQGSEA. The CDR3 bases are TGCAGCGTTGAAGATCTGTCCGGAAACACCGGGGAGCTGTTTTTT. This gives the protein CSVEDLSGNTGELFF.

The table lists this clonotype with many counts. The rearrangement links TRBV7-2 to TRBJ2-7; TRBD1 agrees at 9 bases. This CDR3 region has 15 residues. Looked up from germline, CDR1 is SGHTA and CDR2 is FQGNSA. Trimming removed 4 bases from V and 3 bases from J; junction bases left unmatched: 7. The CDR3 sequence: CASSSAGTGYYEQYF. DNA of the CDR3: TGTGCCAGCAGCTCGGCCGGGACAGGGTACTACGAGCAGTACTTC.

This clonotype was detected only a few times. J is TRBJ1-1 and V is TRBV30; the D gene is possibly TRBD1 (5 bases). This CDR3 has 15 amino acids. V shed 0 bases and J shed 7 bases, with 18 bases lying between them. The V gene's germline CDR1 is GTSNPN and CDR2 SVGIG (reference sequence). CDR3 nucleotide sequence: TGTGCCTGGAGTGTACTGGGACCGGGCGCGGGTGAAGCTTTCTTT. Amino acids: CAWSVLGPGAGEAFF. The full variable domain, its missing parts supplied by reference TRBV30 and TRBJ1-1, is SQTIHQWPATLVQPVGSPLSLECTVEGTSNPNLYWYRQAAGRGLQLLFYSVGIGQISSEVPQNLSASRPQDRQFILSSKKLLLSDSGFYLCAWSVLGPGAGEAFFGQGTRLTVV.

This clonotype was counted many times. The V call is TRBV11-2, the J call TRBJ1-1; D might be TRBD1 (6 bases). V lost 5 bases and J lost 4, with 14 bases in between. CDR1 is SGHAT, CDR2 FQNNGV, per germline. This CDR3 is 14 amino acids long. CDR3 nucleotide sequence: TGTGCCAGCAGCCGCGGTTCCAGGGGCACTGAAGCTTTCTTT. Translated: CASSRGSRGTEAFF.